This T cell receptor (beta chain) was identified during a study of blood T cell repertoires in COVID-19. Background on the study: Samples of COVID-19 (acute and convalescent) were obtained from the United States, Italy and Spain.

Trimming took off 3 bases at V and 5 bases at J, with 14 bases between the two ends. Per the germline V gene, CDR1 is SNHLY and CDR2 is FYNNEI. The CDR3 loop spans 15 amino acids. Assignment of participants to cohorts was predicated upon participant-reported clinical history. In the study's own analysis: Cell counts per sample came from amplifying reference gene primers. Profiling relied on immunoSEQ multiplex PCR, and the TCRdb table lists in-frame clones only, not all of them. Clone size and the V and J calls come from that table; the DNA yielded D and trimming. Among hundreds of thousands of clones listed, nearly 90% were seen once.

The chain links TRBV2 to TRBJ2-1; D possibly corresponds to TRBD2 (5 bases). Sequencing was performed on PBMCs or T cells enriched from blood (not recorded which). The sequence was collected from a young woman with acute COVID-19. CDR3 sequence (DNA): TGTGCCAGCAGTGACGGCGGAGGAACCCACAATGAGCAGTTCTTC. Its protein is CASSDGGGTHNEQFF.